This T cell receptor beta chain was retrieved from a study of T cell changes during pregnancy in multiple sclerosis. This CDR3 has 10 residues. Between the trimmed V and J ends, which lost 8 bases and 4 bases, there was a span of 6 bases. CDR1 is MDHEN and CDR2 is SYDVKM in the germline V gene. Measured with immunoSEQ multiplex PCR; TCRdb has only the in-frame clones, and not every one. The data hold about 94,000 clones, with approximately 93% observed a single time. The chain is built from TRBV28 and TRBJ2-7, with D possibly TRBD2 on 6 matching bases. This receptor was identified in a female donor with multiple sclerosis, enrolled in a pregnancy study. Specimen: peripheral blood, collected after pregnancy. The CDR3 here is CASGTYEQYF. Here the CDR3 DNA reads TGTGCCAGCGGGACTTACGAGCAGTACTTC.